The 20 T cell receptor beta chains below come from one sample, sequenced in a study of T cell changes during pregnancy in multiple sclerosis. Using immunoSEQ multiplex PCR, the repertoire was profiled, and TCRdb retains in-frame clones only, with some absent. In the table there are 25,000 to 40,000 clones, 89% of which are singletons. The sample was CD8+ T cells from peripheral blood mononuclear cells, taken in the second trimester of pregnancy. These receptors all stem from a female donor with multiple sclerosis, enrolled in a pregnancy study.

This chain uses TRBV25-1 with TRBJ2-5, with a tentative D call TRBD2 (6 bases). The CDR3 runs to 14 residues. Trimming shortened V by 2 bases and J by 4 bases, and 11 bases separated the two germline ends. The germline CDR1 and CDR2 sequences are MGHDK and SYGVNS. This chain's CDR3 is CASSEERRVETQYF. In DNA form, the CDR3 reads TGTGCCAGCAGTGAAGAGAGGAGGGTAGAGACCCAGTACTTC.

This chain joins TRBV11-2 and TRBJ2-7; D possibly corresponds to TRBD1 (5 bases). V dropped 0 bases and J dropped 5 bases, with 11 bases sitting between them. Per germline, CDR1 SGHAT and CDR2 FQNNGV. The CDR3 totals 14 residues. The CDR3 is CASSLEWGPNEQYF. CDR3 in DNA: TGTGCCAGCAGCTTAGAATGGGGCCCCAACGAGCAGTACTTC.

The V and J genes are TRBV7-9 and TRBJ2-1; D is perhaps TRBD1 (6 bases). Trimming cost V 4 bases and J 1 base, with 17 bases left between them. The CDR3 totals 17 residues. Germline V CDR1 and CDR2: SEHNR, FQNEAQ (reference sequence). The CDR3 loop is CASSSPRTGKSYNEQFF. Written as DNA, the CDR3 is TGTGCCAGCAGCTCACCCAGAACAGGGAAGTCCTACAATGAGCAGTTCTTC.

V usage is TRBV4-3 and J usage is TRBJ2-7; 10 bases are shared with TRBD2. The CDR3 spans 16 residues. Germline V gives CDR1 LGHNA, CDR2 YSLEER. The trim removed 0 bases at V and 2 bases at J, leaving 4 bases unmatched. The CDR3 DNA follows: TGCGCCAGCAGCCAAGATCACAGCGGGAGGGCCTACGAGCAGTACTTC. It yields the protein CASSQDHSGRAYEQYF.

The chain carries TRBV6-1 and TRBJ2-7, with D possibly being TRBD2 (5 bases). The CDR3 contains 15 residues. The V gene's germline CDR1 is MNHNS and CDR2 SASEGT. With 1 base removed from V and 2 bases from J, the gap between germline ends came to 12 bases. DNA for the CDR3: TGTGCCAGCAGTGAAGGGGCGGGTACCCCCTACGAGCAGTACTTC. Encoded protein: CASSEGAGTPYEQYF.

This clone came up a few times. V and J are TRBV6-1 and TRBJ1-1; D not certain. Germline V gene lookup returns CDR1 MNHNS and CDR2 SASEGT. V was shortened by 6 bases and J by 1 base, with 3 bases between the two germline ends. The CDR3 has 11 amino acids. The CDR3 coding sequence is TGTGCCAGCAGACAGAACACTGAAGCTTTCTTT. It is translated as CASRQNTEAFF.

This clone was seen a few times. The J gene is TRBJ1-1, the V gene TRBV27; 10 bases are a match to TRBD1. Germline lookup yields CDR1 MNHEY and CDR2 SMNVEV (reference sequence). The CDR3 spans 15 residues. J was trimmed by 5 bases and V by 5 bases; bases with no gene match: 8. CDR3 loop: CASSISGQGGTEAFF. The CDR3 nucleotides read TGTGCCAGCAGTATCTCCGGACAGGGGGGTACTGAAGCTTTCTTT.

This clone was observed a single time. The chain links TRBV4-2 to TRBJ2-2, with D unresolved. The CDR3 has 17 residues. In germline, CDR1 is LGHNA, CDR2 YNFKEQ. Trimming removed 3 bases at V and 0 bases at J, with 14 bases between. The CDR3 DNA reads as TGTGCCAGCAGCCATGTAATAACTACCGCGAACACCGGGGAGCTGTTTTTT. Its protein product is CASSHVITTANTGELFF.

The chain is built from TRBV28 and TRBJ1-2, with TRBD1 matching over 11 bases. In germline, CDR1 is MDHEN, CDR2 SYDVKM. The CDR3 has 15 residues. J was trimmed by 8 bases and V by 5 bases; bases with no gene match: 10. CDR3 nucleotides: TGTGCCAGCAGTACCGTACTGGGACAGGGGGGCGGCTACACCTTC. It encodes CASSTVLGQGGGYTF.

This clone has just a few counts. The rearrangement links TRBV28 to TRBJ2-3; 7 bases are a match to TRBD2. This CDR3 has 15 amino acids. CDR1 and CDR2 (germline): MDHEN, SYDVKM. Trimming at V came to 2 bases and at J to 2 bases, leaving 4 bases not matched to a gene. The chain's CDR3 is CASSLTSDNTDTQYF. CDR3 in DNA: TGTGCCAGCAGTTTAACTAGCGACAACACAGATACGCAGTATTTT.

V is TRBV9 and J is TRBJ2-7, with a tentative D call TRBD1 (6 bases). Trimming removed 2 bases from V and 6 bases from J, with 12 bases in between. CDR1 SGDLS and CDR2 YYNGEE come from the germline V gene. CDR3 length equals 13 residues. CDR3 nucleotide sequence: TGTGCCAGCAGCGTGGGGGCCACCCTCGAGCAGTACTTC. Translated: CASSVGATLEQYF.

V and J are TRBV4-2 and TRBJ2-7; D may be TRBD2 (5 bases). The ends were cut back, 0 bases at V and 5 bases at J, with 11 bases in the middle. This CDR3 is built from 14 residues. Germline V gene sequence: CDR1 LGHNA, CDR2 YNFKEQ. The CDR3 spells CASSQDSVADEQYF. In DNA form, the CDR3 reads TGTGCCAGCAGCCAAGATAGCGTTGCAGACGAGCAGTACTTC.

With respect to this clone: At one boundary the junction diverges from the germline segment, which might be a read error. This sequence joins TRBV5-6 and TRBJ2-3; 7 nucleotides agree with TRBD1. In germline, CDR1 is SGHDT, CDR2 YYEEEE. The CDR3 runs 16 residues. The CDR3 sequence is CAGSPTGWKRTDTQYF. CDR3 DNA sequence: TGTGCCGGCAGCCCGACAGGGTGGAAAAGGACAGATACGCAGTATTTT.

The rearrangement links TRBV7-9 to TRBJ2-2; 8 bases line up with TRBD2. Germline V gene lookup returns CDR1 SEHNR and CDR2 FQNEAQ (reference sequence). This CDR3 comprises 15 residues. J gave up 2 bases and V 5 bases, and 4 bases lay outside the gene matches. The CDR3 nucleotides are TGTGCCAGCAGCACCTTAGCGGGAAACACCGGGGAGCTGTTTTTT. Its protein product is CASSTLAGNTGELFF.

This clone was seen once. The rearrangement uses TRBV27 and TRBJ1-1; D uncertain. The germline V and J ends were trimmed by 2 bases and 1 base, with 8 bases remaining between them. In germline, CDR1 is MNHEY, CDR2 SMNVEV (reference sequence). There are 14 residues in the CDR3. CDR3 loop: CASSLLSPNTEAFF. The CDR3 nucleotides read TGTGCCAGCAGTTTACTTTCTCCGAACACTGAAGCTTTCTTT.

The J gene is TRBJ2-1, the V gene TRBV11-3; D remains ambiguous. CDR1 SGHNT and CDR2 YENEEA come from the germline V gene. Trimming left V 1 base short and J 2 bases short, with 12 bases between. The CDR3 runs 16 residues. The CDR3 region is CASSLVVVSTYNEQFF. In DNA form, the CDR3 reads TGTGCCAGCAGCTTAGTCGTAGTCTCTACCTACAATGAGCAGTTCTTC.

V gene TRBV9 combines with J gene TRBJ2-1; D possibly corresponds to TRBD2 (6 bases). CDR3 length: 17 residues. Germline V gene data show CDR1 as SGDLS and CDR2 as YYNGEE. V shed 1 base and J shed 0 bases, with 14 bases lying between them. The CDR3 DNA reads TGTGCCAGCAGCGTAAACCCTCAGACTAGCTCCTACAATGAGCAGTTCTTC. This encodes CASSVNPQTSSYNEQFF. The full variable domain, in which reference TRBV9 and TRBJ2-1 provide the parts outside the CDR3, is DSGVTQTPKHLITATGQRVTLRCSPRSGDLSVYWYQQSLDQGLQFLIQYYNGEERAKGNILERFSAQQFPDLHSELNLSSLELGDSALYFCASSVNPQTSSYNEQFFGPGTRLTVL.

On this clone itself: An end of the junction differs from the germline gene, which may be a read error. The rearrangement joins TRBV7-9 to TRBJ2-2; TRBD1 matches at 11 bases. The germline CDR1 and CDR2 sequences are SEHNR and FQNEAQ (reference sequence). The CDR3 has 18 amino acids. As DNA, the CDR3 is TGCGCCAGCAGCCACTCCCGGACAGGGGGCTACGGCACCGGGGAGCTGTTTTTT. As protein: CASSHSRTGGYGTGELFF.

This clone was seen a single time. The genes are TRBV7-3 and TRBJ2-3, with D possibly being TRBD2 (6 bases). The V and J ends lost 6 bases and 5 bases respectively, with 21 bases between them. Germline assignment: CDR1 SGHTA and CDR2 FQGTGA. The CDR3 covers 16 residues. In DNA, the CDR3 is TGTGCCAGCAGTTTCTCCGATGGGACTTATCTAGATACGCAGTATTTT. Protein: CASSFSDGTYLDTQYF.

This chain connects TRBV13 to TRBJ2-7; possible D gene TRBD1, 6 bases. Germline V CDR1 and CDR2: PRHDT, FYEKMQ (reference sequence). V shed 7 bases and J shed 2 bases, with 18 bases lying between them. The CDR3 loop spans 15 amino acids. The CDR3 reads CASTVFRTGTYEQYF. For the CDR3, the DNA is TGTGCCAGCACAGTGTTCCGTACAGGGACCTACGAGCAGTACTTC.